One sample yielded the 20 T cell receptor beta chains listed below, sequenced in a study of OX40 agonist ivuxolimab in advanced cancers. Profiling relied on immunoSEQ multiplex PCR, and the TCRdb table lists in-frame clones only, not all of them. The sample shows about 46,000 clones, roughly 90% of them seen only once. The sequencing used CD4+ or CD8+ T cells sorted from blood, collected in a trial of the OX40 agonist ivuxolimab. The receptors derive from an adult with an advanced solid tumor such as melanoma, head and neck, liver or kidney cancer.

The V call is TRBV5-1, the J call TRBJ2-3, with 12 bases aligning to TRBD2. The CDR3 covers 17 residues. Germline values: CDR1 SGHRS, CDR2 YFSETQ. With V trimmed by 3 bases and J by 4 bases, 9 bases remained unmatched. The CDR3 DNA reads as TGCGCCAGCAGCTCGTCCCCTAGCGGGAGGGCCCCAGATACGCAGTATTTT. Translating gives CASSSSPSGRAPDTQYF.

The chain uses TRBV29-1 and TRBJ2-3; D not certain. The CDR3 has 13 residues. Germline V CDR1 and CDR2: SQVTM, ANQGSEA. DNA for the CDR3: TGCAGTACAAGGCCTGTTTGGACAGATACGCAGTATTTT. It specifies CSTRPVWTDTQYF.

The chain recombines TRBV2 with TRBJ2-7, with D possibly called TRBD1 or TRBD2 (6 bases each). Germline assignment: CDR1 SNHLY and CDR2 FYNNEI. V was pared by 10 bases and J by 2 bases, with 18 bases between. The CDR3 covers 14 residues. DNA of the CDR3: TGTGCCACGACCCGAGGGGGGATCACCTACGAGCAGTACTTC. Its protein is CATTRGGITYEQYF.

The rearrangement links TRBV9 to TRBJ2-5, with 9 bases aligning to TRBD2. Trimming cost V 2 bases and J 1 base; bases outside gene matches: 3. The CDR3 is made up of 15 amino acids. Per germline, CDR1 SGDLS and CDR2 YYNGEE. The CDR3 region is CASSVGTSFQETQYF. The CDR3 DNA sequence: TGTGCCAGCAGCGTGGGGACTAGCTTCCAAGAGACCCAGTACTTC.

This clone was detected only once. The chain uses TRBV4-1 and TRBJ2-1; the D gene could be TRBD1 or TRBD2 (5 bases each). The ends were cut back, 6 bases at V and 0 bases at J, with 15 bases in the middle. From germline, CDR1 is MGHRA and CDR2 YSYEKL. The CDR3 covers 16 residues. The CDR3, as DNA: TGCGCCAGCAGAACGACCGGGACCCGCTCCTACAATGAGCAGTTCTTC. This codes for CASRTTGTRSYNEQFF.

The J gene is TRBJ2-3, the V gene TRBV11-3; 12 bases map to TRBD2. Trimming cost V 5 bases and J 4 bases; bases outside gene matches: 10. The CDR3 extends over 17 amino acids. The germline gives CDR1 SGHNT, CDR2 YENEEA. Here the CDR3 DNA reads TGTGCCAGCAGCCCACGACTAGCGGGAGTTATTGCAGATACGCAGTATTTT. Its protein is CASSPRLAGVIADTQYF.

The gene calls are TRBV4-1 and TRBJ2-2; 12 bases line up with TRBD2. The CDR3 consists of 16 residues. In germline, CDR1 is MGHRA, CDR2 YSYEKL. Trimming at V came to 4 bases and at J to 6 bases, leaving 6 bases not matched to a gene. The DNA for the CDR3 is TGCGCCAGCAGCCTTACCCCTAGCGGGAGGGCCGGGGAGCTGTTTTTT. Residues: CASSLTPSGRAGELFF.

Only a few counts were recorded for this clone. The V and J genes are TRBV19 and TRBJ2-5; possibly TRBD1 or TRBD2 for D (5 bases each). CDR3 length: 15 amino acids. From germline, CDR1 is LNHDA and CDR2 SQIVND (reference sequence). The V end was cut by 5 bases, the J end by 2 bases, with 15 bases between. This CDR3 is CASSRGQSPQETQYF. DNA of the CDR3: TGTGCCAGTAGTCGGGGCCAAAGTCCGCAAGAGACCCAGTACTTC.

V and J are TRBV29-1 and TRBJ2-2, with TRBD1 matching over 9 bases. Germline V lookup: CDR1 SQVTM, CDR2 ANQGSEA. This CDR3 region has 14 residues. Germline trimming cut 5 bases from V and 3 bases from J; bases unmatched to any gene: 4. The CDR3 sequence is CSVRTGAYTGELFF. The CDR3 nucleotides read TGCAGCGTTCGGACAGGGGCCTACACCGGGGAGCTGTTTTTT.

V is TRBV5-1 and J is TRBJ2-5, with D possibly being TRBD1 or TRBD2 (6 bases each). In germline, CDR1 is SGHRS, CDR2 YFSETQ. V was shortened by 6 bases and J by 4 bases, with 10 bases between the two germline ends. The CDR3 runs 12 residues. The CDR3 region has the DNA TGCGCCAGCAACGGAGGGGGAGAGACCCAGTACTTC. It yields the protein CASNGGGETQYF.

The chain joins TRBV5-5 to TRBJ2-3, with D maybe TRBD1 (5 bases). The ends were cut back, 1 base at V and 3 bases at J, with 15 bases in the middle. Germline CDR1 is SGHKS and CDR2 is YYEKEE (reference sequence). The length of the CDR3 is 16 residues. For the CDR3, the DNA is TGTGCCAGCAGCTTGCTGGGTCAGGGCTTAACAGATACGCAGTATTTT. Translation gives CASSLLGQGLTDTQYF.

The chain uses TRBV7-9 and TRBJ2-2, with 12 bases aligning to TRBD2. CDR3 size: 16 residues. The V gene end was trimmed by 3 bases and the J gene end by 5 bases; junction bases not matched to a gene: 4. CDR1 SEHNR and CDR2 FQNEAQ come from the germline V gene (reference sequence). The CDR3 loop reads CASSFGTSGYTGELFF. In DNA, the CDR3 is TGTGCCAGCAGCTTTGGGACTAGCGGGTATACCGGGGAGCTGTTTTTT.

The chain has TRBV19 and TRBJ1-2; D is uncertain. The V gene lost 3 bases and the J gene lost 5 bases, with 10 bases spanning the gap. Looked up from germline, CDR1 is LNHDA and CDR2 is SQIVND (reference sequence). The CDR3 is 13 amino acids. CDR3 coding DNA: TGTGCCAGTAGTATTAGCGGGTCGTATGGCTACACCTTC. Amino acids: CASSISGSYGYTF.

The V gene is TRBV2, the J gene TRBJ2-7, with 8 nucleotides matching TRBD2. The CDR3 length is 14 residues. The germline CDR1 and CDR2 sequences are SNHLY and FYNNEI. Trimming took 6 bases from V and 0 from J; bases not matched to a gene: 4. The CDR3 bases are TGTGCCAGCAGACCAAGCGGGAGCTCCTACGAGCAGTACTTC. It translates to CASRPSGSSYEQYF.

This clone was counted once. The chain links TRBV6-6 to TRBJ2-1, with 7 bases fitting TRBD1. V was clipped by 0 bases and J by 4 bases; unmatched bases: 6. CDR1 and CDR2 from the germline V gene are MNHNY and SVGAGI (reference sequence). This CDR3 has 16 amino acids. The CDR3 protein is CASSYSRDSKYNEQFF. The CDR3 DNA is TGTGCCAGCAGTTACTCGAGGGACAGCAAGTACAATGAGCAGTTCTTC.

The gene calls are TRBV5-4 and TRBJ2-7; 9 positions agree with TRBD1. Germline CDR1 reads SGHNT; CDR2 reads YYREEE (reference sequence). The ends lost 7 bases at V and 6 bases at J; junction bases unmatched: 14. The CDR3 runs 15 residues. CDR3 residues: CASANLGQGRGEQYF. The CDR3 DNA reads as TGTGCCAGCGCCAACCTCGGACAGGGGAGGGGCGAGCAGTACTTC.

The chain uses TRBV11-3 and TRBJ2-1; 12 bases agree with TRBD2. Trimming removed 1 base from V and 8 bases from J; junction bases left unmatched: 3. Looked up from germline, CDR1 is SGHNT and CDR2 is YENEEA. The CDR3 runs 15 residues. The CDR3, as DNA: TGTGCCAGCAGCTTAGGACTAGCGGGAGTCGATGAGCAGTTCTTC. It encodes CASSLGLAGVDEQFF.

This rearrangement joins TRBV6-5 to TRBJ2-3; the D is unclear. V was cut by 6 bases and J by 2 bases, with 12 bases left in between. Germline CDR1 is MNHEY and CDR2 is SVGAGI. The CDR3 extends over 14 amino acids. DNA of the CDR3: TGTGCCAGCAGAGGATTCCCCCCCACAGATACGCAGTATTTT. It is translated as CASRGFPPTDTQYF.

This rearrangement joins TRBV11-3 to TRBJ2-7; 9 positions match TRBD2. V was pared by 2 bases and J by 2 bases, with 10 bases of the junction left unmatched. Germline loops: CDR1 SGHNT, CDR2 YENEEA. This CDR3 region has 17 residues. The CDR3 bases are TGTGCCAGCAGCTTATCATGGGGACTAGCTAGTCCCTACGAGCAGTACTTC. Amino acid sequence: CASSLSWGLASPYEQYF.

The chain employs TRBV5-1 and TRBJ2-3, with D hard to call. This CDR3 region has 14 residues. The V gene's germline CDR1 is SGHRS and CDR2 YFSETQ. With 0 bases removed from V and 4 bases from J, the gap between germline ends came to 9 bases. CDR3 residues: CASSLVEHSDTQYF. The CDR3 DNA sequence: TGCGCCAGCAGCTTGGTGGAGCATTCAGATACGCAGTATTTT.